These 8 T cell receptor beta chains were all obtained from the same sample, sequenced in a study of spatial heterogeneity in lung cancer. Time point denoted: sample taken at primary tumor resection. No cells were sorted before sequencing. The whole RNA sequenced was extracted from tumor, nontumor lung or frozen PBMC. TCRdb re-analysed the 5' RACE reads in MiXCR, keeping a single row per CDR3 protein. The table lists tens of thousands of distinct CDR3 sequences, approximately 5% of them singletons, with around 10% in the top ten. This specimen was PBMCs, taken at surgery. Every receptor here comes from a male donor with early-stage non-small cell lung cancer.

In this sample, this clonotype turned up many times. The chain uses TRBV7-2 and TRBJ2-5; 12 bases map to TRBD2. Germline V gives CDR1 SGHTA, CDR2 FQGNSA. The CDR3 has 16 amino acids. With V trimmed by 5 bases and J by 1 base, 5 bases remained unmatched. For the CDR3, the DNA is TGTGCCAGCAGCCTGCGGGGACTAGCGGGCCAAGAGACCCAGTACTTC. Translating gives CASSLRGLAGQETQYF.

This clonotype has a single count. The V gene is TRBV6-2 or TRBV6-3, the J gene TRBJ2-1; a possible D gene is TRBD2 (5 bases). This CDR3 spans 12 amino acids. V was pared by 6 bases and J by 9 bases, with 12 bases between. The V gene's germline CDR1 is MNHEY and CDR2 SVGEGT. This CDR3 reads CASRTNAGEQFF. The CDR3 coding sequence is TGTGCCAGCAGGACCAACGCGGGTGAGCAGTTCTTC.

CDR3 coding DNA: TGCGCCAGCAGCTTCTCTGGCGGGGGCCAAGATACGCAGTATTTT. Its protein product is CASSFSGGGQDTQYF. This chain joins TRBV5-1 and TRBJ2-3; perhaps TRBD2 as D (7 bases). V lost 2 bases and J lost 5, with 15 bases in between. The germline CDR1 and CDR2 sequences are SGHRS and YFSETQ. This CDR3 contains 15 residues.

This clonotype has at least ten counts. The V gene is TRBV12-3 or TRBV12-4, the J gene TRBJ1-2; D might be TRBD1 (6 bases). Trimming took off 4 bases at V and 10 bases at J, with 10 bases between the two ends. This CDR3 has 11 amino acids. The CDR3 loop reads CASSSRGDYTF. The CDR3 region has the DNA TGTGCCAGCAGTTCCAGGGGAGACTACACCTTC.

This clonotype was recorded many times. The chain combines TRBV5-4 with TRBJ2-3, with unresolved D. The CDR3 is 13 residues long. Trimming removed 1 base from V and 6 bases from J, with 9 bases in between. In germline, CDR1 is SGHNT, CDR2 YYREEE (reference sequence). DNA of the CDR3: TGTGCCAGCAGCTTGTCTTATGGGGATACGCAGTATTTT. It encodes CASSLSYGDTQYF. The entire variable domain, with the rest obtained from reference TRBV5-4 and TRBJ2-3, is as follows: ETGVTQSPTHLIKTRGQQVTLRCSSQSGHNTVSWYQQALGQGPQFIFQYYREEENGRGNFPPRFSGLQFPNYSSELNVNALELDDSALYLCASSLSYGDTQYFGPGTRLTVL.

This clonotype has a count of ten or more. The chain links TRBV7-8 to TRBJ2-3, with D unclear. In germline, CDR1 is SGHVS, CDR2 FQNEAQ. The CDR3 length is 16 residues. The V end lost 5 bases, the J end lost 1 base, and 16 bases lay between the germline ends. The CDR3 sequence is CASSPRGVVGTDTQYF. In nucleotides, the CDR3 is TGTGCCAGCAGCCCCAGAGGCGTCGTTGGCACAGATACGCAGTATTTT.

This clonotype was counted between two and nine times. This may arise from a read error, as a much more abundant clone is one base away. The rearrangement joins TRBV5-1 to TRBJ2-5; the match to TRBD1 covers 8 bases. CDR1 is SGHRS, CDR2 YFSETQ, per germline. This CDR3 is built from 14 residues. The CDR3, as DNA: TGCGCCGGCAGCCCAGGGACAGGCGGAGAGACCCAGTACTTC. Protein sequence: CAGSPGTGGETQYF.

This clonotype was counted at least ten times. CDR3 sequence reads: CSARVRRSSYEQYF. The CDR3 coding sequence is TGCAGTGCTAGAGTTCGGAGGTCCTCCTACGAGCAGTACTTC. The chain joins TRBV20-1 to TRBJ2-7, with a possible D match to TRBD2 (5 bases). V dropped 1 base and J dropped 0 bases, with 10 bases sitting between them. The CDR3 consists of 14 residues. Germline CDR1 and CDR2: DFQATT and SNEGSKA (reference sequence).